The 6 T cell receptor beta chains given below trace back to one sample, sequenced in a study of vaccination and CD4 T cells after COVID-19. Cultured CD4+ T cell DNA was sequenced using the Oncomine TCR Beta short-read assay. TCRdb redid the calling of the PCR reads with MiXCR, one entry per CDR3 protein. Altogether 4,500 or so distinct CDR3 sequences are present, less than 25% being singletons, with the ten largest covering around a fifth. Antigen specificity for these receptors is unknown. Treatment denoted: approximately 11-day PBMC culture with coronavirus spike peptide pools or control peptides (ViraFEST assay). The sample was CD4+ T cells from blood, cultured in vitro. The receptors were gathered from a human donor who had recovered from COVID-19.

By sample fraction, this clonotype is medium-sized. V gene TRBV12-3 or TRBV12-4 combines with J gene TRBJ1-1, with D possibly TRBD1 on 5 matching bases. The V end was cut by 4 bases, the J end by 5 bases, with 11 bases between. CDR3 length: 13 residues. The CDR3 sequence: CASSSRGETEAFF. The CDR3, as DNA: TGTGCCAGCAGTTCGCGGGGGGAAACTGAAGCTTTCTTT.

The V gene is TRBV12-3 or TRBV12-4, the J gene TRBJ2-5, with 9 positions matching TRBD2. V was pared by 3 bases and J by 1 base, with 6 bases of the junction left unmatched. The CDR3 is made up of 16 amino acids. CDR3 loop: CASSFGLAGTQETQYF. In nucleotides, the CDR3 is TGTGCCAGCAGTTTCGGTCTAGCGGGGACCCAAGAGACCCAGTACTTC.

In its sample, this clonotype was seen a few times. The CDR3 DNA reads TGTGCCAGTCATAGGGGGGGCTCAGGCACCGGGGAGCTGTTTTTT. Protein sequence: CASHRGGSGTGELFF. The rearrangement joins TRBV19 to TRBJ2-2; a weak D match, TRBD2 (7 bases). Trimming stripped 8 bases from V and 4 bases from J, with 17 bases between. CDR1 is LNHDA and CDR2 is SQIVND in the germline V gene (reference sequence). This CDR3 contains 15 residues.

Within the sample, this clonotype is medium-sized. The genes are TRBV11-3 and TRBJ1-1; D uncertain. Trimming took 2 bases from V and 4 from J, leaving 5 bases between them. CDR1 and CDR2 from the germline V gene are SGHNT and YENEEA. There are 12 residues in the CDR3. The CDR3 spells CASSLNPTEAFF. CDR3 DNA sequence: TGTGCCAGCAGCTTAAACCCCACTGAAGCTTTCTTT.

This clonotype was observed a handful of times. The J gene is TRBJ2-4, the V gene TRBV11-2, with 10 positions matching TRBD2. This CDR3 is built from 15 residues. V was pared by 5 bases and J by 5 bases, with 6 bases of the junction left unmatched. In germline, CDR1 is SGHAT, CDR2 FQNNGV. The CDR3 DNA sequence: TGTGCCAGCAGCACAACCGGACTAGCGGAAAACATTCAGTACTTC. Translation: CASSTTGLAENIQYF.

V gene TRBV27 combines with J gene TRBJ2-2; D may be TRBD2 (6 bases). V gave up 10 bases and J gave up 3 bases, with 15 bases separating them. CDR1 and CDR2 from the germline V gene are MNHEY and SMNVEV (reference sequence). The CDR3 spans 14 residues. The CDR3, as DNA: TGTGCCACCCGAGGAGGGAAGGACACCGGGGAGCTGTTTTTT. Translation: CATRGGKDTGELFF.